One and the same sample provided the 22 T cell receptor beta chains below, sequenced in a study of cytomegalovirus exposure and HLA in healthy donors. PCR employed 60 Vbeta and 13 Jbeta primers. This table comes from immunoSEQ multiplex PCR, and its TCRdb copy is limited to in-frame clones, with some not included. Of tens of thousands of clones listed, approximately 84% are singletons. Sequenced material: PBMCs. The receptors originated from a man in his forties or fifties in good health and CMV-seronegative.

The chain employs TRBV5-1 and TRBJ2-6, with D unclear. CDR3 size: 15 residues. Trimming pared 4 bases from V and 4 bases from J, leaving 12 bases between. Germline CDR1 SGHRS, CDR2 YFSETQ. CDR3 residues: CASSHAGTGANVLTF. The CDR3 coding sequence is TGCGCCAGCAGCCACGCAGGCACCGGGGCCAACGTCCTGACTTTC.

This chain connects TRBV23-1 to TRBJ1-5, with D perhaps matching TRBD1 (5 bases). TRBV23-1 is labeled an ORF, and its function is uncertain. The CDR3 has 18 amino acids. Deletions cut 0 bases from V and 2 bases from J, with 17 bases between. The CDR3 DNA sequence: TGCGCCAGCAGTCAATCAGGCAGGGCCCCTCGGCGCAATCAGCCCCAGCATTTT. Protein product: CASSQSGRAPRRNQPQHF.

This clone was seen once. CDR3 region: CASSLIAGSPGYGYTF. CDR3 in DNA: TGTGCCAGCAGTTTAATTGCGGGTTCCCCTGGCTATGGCTACACCTTC. This sequence joins TRBV27 and TRBJ1-2; D call uncertain. This CDR3 is built from 16 residues. V was cut by 2 bases and J by 4 bases, with 17 bases left in between. Germline loops: CDR1 MNHEY, CDR2 SMNVEV (reference sequence).

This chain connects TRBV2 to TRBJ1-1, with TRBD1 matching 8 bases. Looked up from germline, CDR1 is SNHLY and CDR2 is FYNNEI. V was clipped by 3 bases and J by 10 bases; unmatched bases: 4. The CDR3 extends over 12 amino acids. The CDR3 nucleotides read TGTGCCAGCAGTGATTGGCAGGGGGCAGCTTTCTTT. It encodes CASSDWQGAAFF.

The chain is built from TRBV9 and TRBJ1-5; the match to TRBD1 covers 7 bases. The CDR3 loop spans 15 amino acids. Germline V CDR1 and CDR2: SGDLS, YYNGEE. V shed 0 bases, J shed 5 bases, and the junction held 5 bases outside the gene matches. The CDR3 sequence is CASSVEGRGDQPQHF. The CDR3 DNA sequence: TGTGCCAGCAGCGTAGAAGGCAGGGGGGATCAGCCCCAGCATTTT.

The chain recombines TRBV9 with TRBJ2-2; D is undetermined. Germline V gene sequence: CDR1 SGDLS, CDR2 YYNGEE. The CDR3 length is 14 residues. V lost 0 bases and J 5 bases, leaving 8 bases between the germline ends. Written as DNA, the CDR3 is TGTGCCAGCAGCGTAGGTTCCTTTACCGGGGAGCTGTTTTTT. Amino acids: CASSVGSFTGELFF.

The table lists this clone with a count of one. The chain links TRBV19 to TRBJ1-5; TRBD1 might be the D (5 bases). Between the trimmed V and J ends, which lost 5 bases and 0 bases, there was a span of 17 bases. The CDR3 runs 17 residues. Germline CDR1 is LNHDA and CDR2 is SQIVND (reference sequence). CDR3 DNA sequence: TGTGCCAGTAGTCCCTGGCAGGGCCCCTATAGCAATCAGCCCCAGCATTTT. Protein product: CASSPWQGPYSNQPQHF.

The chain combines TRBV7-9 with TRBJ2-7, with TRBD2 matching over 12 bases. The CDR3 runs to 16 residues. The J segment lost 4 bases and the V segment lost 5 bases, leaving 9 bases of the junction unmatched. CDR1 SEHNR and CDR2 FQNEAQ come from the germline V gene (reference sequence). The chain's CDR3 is CASSRTSSGGAYEQYF. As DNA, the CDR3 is TGTGCCAGCAGCCGAACCTCTAGCGGGGGGGCGTACGAGCAGTACTTC. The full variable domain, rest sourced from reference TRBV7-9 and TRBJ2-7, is DTGVSQNPRHKITKRGQNVTFRCDPISEHNRLYWYRQTLGQGPEFLTYFQNEAQLEKSRLLSDRFSAERPKGSFSTLEIQRTEQGDSAMYLCASSRTSSGGAYEQYFGPGTRLTVT.

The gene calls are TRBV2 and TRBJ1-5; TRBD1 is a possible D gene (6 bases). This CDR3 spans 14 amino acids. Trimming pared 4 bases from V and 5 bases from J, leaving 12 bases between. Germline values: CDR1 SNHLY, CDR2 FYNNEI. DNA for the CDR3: TGTGCCAGCAGTGTAGGACAGAGGGATCAGCCCCAGCATTTT. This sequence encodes CASSVGQRDQPQHF.

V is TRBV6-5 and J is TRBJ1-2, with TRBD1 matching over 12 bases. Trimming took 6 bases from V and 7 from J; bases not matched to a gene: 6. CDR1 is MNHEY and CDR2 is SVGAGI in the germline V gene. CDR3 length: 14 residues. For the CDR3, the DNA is TGTGCCAGCAGGACGGGACAGGGGGCTTTTGGCTACACCTTC. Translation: CASRTGQGAFGYTF.

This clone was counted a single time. The CDR3 sequence is CASSLSSGVWEQYF. The CDR3 DNA sequence: TGTGCCAGCAGCTTATCTAGCGGGGTATGGGAGCAGTACTTC. The V and J genes are TRBV11-2 and TRBJ2-7; 9 bases map to TRBD2. Germline V gene lookup returns CDR1 SGHAT and CDR2 FQNNGV. V lost 2 bases and J lost 7; bases outside the gene matches: 6. The CDR3 sequence is 14 residues long.

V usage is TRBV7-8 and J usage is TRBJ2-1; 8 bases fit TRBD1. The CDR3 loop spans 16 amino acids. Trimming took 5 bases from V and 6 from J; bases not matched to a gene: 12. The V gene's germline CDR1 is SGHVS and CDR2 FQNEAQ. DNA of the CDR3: TGTGCCAGCAGCCGACAGGACAGGGTAGTGGGCAATGAGCAGTTCTTC. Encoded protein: CASSRQDRVVGNEQFF.

CDR3 in DNA: TGTGCCAGCAGTTTACTTGGTAGCGGCTATGGCTACACCTTC. Translation: CASSLLGSGYGYTF. J is TRBJ1-2 and V is TRBV28; D is uncertain. In germline, CDR1 is MDHEN, CDR2 SYDVKM. Trimming shortened V by 2 bases and J by 4 bases, and 11 bases separated the two germline ends. The CDR3 extends over 14 amino acids.

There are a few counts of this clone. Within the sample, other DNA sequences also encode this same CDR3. The CDR3 loop is CASSSKRGASTDTQYF. CDR3 coding DNA: TGTGCCAGTAGCTCCAAGCGGGGGGCTAGCACAGATACGCAGTATTTT. The chain carries TRBV19 and TRBJ2-3; 9 positions match TRBD2. V lost 6 bases and J lost 0; bases outside the gene matches: 7. The CDR3 totals 16 residues. Germline CDR1 and CDR2: LNHDA and SQIVND (reference sequence).

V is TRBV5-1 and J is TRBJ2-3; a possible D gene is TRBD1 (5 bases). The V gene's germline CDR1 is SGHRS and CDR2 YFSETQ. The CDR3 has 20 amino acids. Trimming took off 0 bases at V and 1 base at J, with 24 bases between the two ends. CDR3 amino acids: CASSLEGVLGVVQGTDTQYF. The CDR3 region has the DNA TGCGCCAGCAGCTTGGAAGGGGTTTTGGGTGTGGTGCAGGGCACAGATACGCAGTATTTT.

In DNA form, the CDR3 reads TGTGCCAGCAGTCTACTAACTCCCAGGGACAGCTCCTATAATTCACCCCTCCACTTT. Translated, it gives CASSLLTPRDSSYNSPLHF. V and J are TRBV27 and TRBJ1-6; 7 positions agree with TRBD1. After removal of 5 bases from V and 0 bases from J, the junction contained 13 bases not matched to a gene. The CDR3 has 19 residues. Looked up from germline, CDR1 is MNHEY and CDR2 is SMNVEV (reference sequence).

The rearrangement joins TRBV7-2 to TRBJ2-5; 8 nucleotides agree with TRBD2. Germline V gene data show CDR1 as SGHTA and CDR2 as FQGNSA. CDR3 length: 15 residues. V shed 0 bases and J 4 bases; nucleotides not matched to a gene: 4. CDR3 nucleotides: TGTGCCAGCAGCTTAGCGCGGGGGGCCGCAGAGACCCAGTACTTC. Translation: CASSLARGAAETQYF.

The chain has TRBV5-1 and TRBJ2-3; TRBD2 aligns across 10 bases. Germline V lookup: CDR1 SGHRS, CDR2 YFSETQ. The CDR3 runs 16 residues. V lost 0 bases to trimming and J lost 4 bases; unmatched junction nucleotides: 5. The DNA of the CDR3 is TGCGCCAGCAGCTTGGACGCTAGCGGGGGTGCAGATACGCAGTATTTT. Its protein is CASSLDASGGADTQYF.

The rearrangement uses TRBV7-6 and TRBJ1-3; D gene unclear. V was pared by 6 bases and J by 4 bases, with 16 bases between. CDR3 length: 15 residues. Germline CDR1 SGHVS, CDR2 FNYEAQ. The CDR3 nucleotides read TGTGCCAGCAGTCTCACTGCCCCGCCGGGAAACACCATATATTTT. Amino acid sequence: CASSLTAPPGNTIYF.

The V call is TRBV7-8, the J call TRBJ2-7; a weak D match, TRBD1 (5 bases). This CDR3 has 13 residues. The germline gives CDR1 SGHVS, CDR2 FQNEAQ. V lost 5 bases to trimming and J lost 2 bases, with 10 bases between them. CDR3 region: CASSRTGTYEQYF. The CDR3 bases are TGTGCCAGCAGCCGAACAGGTACCTACGAGCAGTACTTC.

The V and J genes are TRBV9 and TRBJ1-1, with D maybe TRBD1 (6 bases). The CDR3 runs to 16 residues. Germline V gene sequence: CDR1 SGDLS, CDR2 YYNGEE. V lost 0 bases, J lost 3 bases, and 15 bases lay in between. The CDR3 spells CASSVVSAKGDTEAFF. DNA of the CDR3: TGTGCCAGCAGCGTAGTTTCAGCTAAGGGGGACACTGAAGCTTTCTTT.

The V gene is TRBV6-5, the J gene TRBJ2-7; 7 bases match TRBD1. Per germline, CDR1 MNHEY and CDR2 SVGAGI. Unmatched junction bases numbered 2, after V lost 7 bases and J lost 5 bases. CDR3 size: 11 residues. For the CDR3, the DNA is TGTGCCAGCACGCAGGGGGACGAGCAGTACTTC. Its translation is CASTQGDEQYF.